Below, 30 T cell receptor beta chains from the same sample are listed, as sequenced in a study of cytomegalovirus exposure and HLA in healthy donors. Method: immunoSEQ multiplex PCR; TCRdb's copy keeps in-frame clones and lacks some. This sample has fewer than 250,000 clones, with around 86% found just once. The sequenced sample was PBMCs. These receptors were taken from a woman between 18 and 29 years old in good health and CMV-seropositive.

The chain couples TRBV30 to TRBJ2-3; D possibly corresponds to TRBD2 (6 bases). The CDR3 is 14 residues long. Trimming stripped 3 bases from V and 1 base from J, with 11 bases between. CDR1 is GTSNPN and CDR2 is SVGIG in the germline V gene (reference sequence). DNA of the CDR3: TGTGCCTGGAGCACCGGCGGGGGCACAGATACGCAGTATTTT. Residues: CAWSTGGGTDTQYF.

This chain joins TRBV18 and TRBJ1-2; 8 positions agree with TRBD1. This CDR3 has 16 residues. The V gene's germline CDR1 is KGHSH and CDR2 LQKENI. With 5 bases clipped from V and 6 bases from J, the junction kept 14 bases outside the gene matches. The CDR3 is CASSEAGGANVDGYTF. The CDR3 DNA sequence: TGTGCCAGCTCAGAGGCAGGGGGCGCGAATGTCGATGGCTACACCTTC.

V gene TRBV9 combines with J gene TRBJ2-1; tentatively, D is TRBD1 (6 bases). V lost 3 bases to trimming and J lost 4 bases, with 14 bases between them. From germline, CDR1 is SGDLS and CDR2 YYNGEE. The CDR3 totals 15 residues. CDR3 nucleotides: TGTGCCAGCAGCGCGTCTTTAGGGACATACAATGAGCAGTTCTTC. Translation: CASSASLGTYNEQFF.

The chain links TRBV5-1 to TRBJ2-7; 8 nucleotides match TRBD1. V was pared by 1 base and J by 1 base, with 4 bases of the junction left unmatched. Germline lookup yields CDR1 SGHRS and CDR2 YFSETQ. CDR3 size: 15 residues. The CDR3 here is CASSLQHRGSYEQYF. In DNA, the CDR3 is TGCGCCAGCAGCTTGCAGCACAGGGGGTCCTACGAGCAGTACTTC.

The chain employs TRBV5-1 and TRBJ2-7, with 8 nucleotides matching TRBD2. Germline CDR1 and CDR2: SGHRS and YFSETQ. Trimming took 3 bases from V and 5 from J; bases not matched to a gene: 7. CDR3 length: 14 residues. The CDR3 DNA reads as TGCGCCAGCAGCTCCGGCAGCGGGAGAAACGAGCAGTACTTC. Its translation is CASSSGSGRNEQYF.

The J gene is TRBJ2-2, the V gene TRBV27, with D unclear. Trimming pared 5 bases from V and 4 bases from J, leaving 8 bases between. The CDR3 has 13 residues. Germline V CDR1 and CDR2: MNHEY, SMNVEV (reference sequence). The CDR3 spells CASSLSPTGELFF. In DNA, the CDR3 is TGTGCCAGCAGTCTCTCCCCCACCGGGGAGCTGTTTTTT.

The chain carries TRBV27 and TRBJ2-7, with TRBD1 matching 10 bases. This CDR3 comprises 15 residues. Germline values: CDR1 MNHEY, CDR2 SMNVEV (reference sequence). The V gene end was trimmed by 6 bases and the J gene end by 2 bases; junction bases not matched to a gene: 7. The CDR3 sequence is CASSLGQGTTYEQYF. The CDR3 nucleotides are TGTGCCAGCAGCTTGGGACAGGGGACTACCTACGAGCAGTACTTC.

CDR3 sequence reads: CASSLRLRSYEQYF. The CDR3 nucleotides are TGTGCCAGCAGCCTGAGACTACGCTCCTACGAGCAGTACTTC. This sequence joins TRBV28 and TRBJ2-7; weak D call: TRBD2 (5 bases). CDR3 length: 14 amino acids. Between the trimmed V and J ends, which lost 6 bases and 0 bases, there was a span of 12 bases. Germline V CDR1 and CDR2: MDHEN, SYDVKM.

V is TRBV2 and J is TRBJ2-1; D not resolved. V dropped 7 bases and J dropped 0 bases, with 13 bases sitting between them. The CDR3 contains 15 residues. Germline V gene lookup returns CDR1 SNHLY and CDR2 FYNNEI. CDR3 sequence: CASIGRESSYNEQFF. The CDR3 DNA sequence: TGTGCCAGCATTGGGCGAGAGAGCTCCTACAATGAGCAGTTCTTC. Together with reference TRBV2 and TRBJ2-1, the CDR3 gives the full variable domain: EPEVTQTPSHQVTQMGQEVILRCVPISNHLYFYWYRQILGQKVEFLVSFYNNEISEKSEIFDDQFSVERPDGSNFTLKIRSTKLEDSAMYFCASIGRESSYNEQFFGPGTRLTVL.

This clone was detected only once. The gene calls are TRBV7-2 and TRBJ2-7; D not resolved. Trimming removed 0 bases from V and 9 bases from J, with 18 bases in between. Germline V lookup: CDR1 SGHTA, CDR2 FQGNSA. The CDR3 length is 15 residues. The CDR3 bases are TGTGCCAGCAGCTTAGCGTGGAGCGCGCCCCCGGCGCAGTACTTC. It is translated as CASSLAWSAPPAQYF.

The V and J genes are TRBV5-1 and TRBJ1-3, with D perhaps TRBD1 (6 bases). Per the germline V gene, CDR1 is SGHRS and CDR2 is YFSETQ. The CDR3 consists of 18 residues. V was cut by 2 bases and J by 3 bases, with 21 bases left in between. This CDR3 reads CASSFVGTITGSGNTIYF. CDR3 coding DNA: TGCGCCAGCAGCTTCGTCGGGACAATTACAGGGAGTGGAAACACCATATATTTT.

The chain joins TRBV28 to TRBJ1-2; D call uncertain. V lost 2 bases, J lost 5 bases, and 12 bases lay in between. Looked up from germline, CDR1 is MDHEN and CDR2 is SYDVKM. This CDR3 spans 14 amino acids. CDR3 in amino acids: CASSLPPEVYGYTF. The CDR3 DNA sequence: TGTGCCAGCAGTTTACCCCCGGAGGTGTATGGCTACACCTTC.

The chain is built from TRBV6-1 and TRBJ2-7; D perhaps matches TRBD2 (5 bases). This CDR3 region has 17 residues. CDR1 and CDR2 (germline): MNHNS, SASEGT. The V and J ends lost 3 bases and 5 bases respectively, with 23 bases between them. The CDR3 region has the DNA TGTGCCAGCAGTGAGGCGCGGGCCTTAGTTGCGTCCCACGAGCAGTACTTC. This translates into CASSEARALVASHEQYF.

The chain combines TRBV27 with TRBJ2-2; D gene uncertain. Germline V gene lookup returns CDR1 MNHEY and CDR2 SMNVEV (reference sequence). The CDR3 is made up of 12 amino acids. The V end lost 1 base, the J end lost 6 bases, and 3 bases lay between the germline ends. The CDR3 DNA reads TGTGCCAGCAGTTTATTAGCCGGGGAGCTGTTTTTT. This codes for CASSLLAGELFF.

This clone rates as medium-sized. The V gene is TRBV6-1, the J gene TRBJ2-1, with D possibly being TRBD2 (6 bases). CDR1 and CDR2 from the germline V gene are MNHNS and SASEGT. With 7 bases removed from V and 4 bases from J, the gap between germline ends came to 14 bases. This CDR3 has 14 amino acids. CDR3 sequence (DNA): TGTGCCAGCATCTCGGGGGTGGAGTACAATGAGCAGTTCTTC. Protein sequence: CASISGVEYNEQFF.

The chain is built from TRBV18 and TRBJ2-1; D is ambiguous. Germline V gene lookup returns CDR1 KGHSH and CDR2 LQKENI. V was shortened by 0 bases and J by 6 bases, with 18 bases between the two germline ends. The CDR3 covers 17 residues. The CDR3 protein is CASSPPLARNLGNEQFF. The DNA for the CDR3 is TGTGCCAGCTCACCACCGCTTGCCAGGAATCTCGGCAATGAGCAGTTCTTC.

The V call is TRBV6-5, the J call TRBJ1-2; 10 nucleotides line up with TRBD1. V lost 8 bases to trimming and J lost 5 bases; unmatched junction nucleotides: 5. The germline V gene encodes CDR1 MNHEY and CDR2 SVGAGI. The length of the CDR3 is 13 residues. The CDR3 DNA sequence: TGTGCCAGCGTAAGGACAGGGGGGTATGGCTACACCTTC. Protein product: CASVRTGGYGYTF.

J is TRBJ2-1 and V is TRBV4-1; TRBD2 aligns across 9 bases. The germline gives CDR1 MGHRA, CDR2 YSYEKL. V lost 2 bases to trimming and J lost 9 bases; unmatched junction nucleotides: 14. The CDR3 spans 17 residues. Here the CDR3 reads CASSQLGSAGGSSEQFF. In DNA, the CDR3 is TGCGCCAGCAGCCAACTGGGATCAGCGGGAGGTAGTAGTGAGCAGTTCTTC.

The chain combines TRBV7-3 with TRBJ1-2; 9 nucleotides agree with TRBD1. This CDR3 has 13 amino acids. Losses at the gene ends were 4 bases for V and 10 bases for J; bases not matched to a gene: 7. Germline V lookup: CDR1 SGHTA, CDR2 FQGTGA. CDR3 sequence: CASSSGGQGTYTF. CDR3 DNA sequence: TGTGCCAGCAGCTCCGGCGGACAGGGGACCTACACCTTC.

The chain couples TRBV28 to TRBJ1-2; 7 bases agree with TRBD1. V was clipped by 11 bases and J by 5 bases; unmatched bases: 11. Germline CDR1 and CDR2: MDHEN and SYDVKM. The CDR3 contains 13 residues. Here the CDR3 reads CAAFGTELYGYTF. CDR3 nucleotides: TGTGCCGCATTCGGGACAGAGCTTTATGGCTACACCTTC.

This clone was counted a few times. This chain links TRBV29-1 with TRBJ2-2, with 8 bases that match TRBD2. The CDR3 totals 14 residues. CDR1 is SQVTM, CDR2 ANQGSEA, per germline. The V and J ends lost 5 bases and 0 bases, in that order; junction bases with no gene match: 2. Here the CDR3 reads CSVREGPNTGELFF. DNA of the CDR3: TGCAGCGTTCGGGAGGGCCCGAACACCGGGGAGCTGTTTTTT.

CDR3 DNA sequence: TGTGCCAGCAGTTCCGGACTAGCGGGAGGCCTACTCAATGAGCAGTTCTTC. Its protein is CASSSGLAGGLLNEQFF. The chain links TRBV27 to TRBJ2-1; 14 bases match TRBD2. The CDR3 contains 17 residues. Trimming cost V 4 bases and J 6 bases; bases outside gene matches: 8. Germline V gives CDR1 MNHEY, CDR2 SMNVEV (reference sequence).

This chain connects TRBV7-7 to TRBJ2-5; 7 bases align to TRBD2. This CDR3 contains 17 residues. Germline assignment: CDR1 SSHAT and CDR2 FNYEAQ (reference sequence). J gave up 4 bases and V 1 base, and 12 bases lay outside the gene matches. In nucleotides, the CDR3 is TGTGCCAGCAGCTTAGGCGTGGCTAGCGGAGGGAGAGAGACCCAGTACTTC. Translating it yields CASSLGVASGGRETQYF. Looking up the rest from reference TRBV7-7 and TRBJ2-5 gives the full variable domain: GAGVSQSPRYKVTKRGQDVTLRCDPISSHATLYWYQQALGQGPEFLTYFNYEAQPDKSGLPSDRFSAERPEGSISTLTIQRTEQRDSAMYRCASSLGVASGGRETQYFGPGTRLLVL.

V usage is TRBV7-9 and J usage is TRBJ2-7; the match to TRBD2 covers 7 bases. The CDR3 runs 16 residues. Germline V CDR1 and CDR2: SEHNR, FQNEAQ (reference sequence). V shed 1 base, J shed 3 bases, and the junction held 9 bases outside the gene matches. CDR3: CASSLGWASGNYEQYF. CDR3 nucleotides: TGTGCCAGCAGCTTAGGGTGGGCTAGCGGCAACTACGAGCAGTACTTC.

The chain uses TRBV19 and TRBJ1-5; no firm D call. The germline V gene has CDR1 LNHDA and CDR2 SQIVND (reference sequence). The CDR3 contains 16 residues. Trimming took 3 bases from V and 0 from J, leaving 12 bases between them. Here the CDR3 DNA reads TGTGCCAGTAGTATTCCCCAGGCTTATAGCAATCAGCCCCAGCATTTT. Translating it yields CASSIPQAYSNQPQHF.

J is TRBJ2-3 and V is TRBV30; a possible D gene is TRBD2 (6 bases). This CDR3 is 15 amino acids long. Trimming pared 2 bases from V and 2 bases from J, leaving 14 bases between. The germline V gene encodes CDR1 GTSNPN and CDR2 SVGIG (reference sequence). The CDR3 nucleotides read TGTGCCTGGAGTCACCATCGGGGGACCACAGATACGCAGTATTTT. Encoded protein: CAWSHHRGTTDTQYF.

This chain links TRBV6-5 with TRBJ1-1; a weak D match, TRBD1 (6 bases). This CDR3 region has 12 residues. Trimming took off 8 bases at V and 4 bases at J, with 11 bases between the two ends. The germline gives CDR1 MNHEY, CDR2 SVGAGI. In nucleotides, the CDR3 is TGTGCCAGCGGTACAGGGTTCACTGAAGCTTTCTTT. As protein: CASGTGFTEAFF.

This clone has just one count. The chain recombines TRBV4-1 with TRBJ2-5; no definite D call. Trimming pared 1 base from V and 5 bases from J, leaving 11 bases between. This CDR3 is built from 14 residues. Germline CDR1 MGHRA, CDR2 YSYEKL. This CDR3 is CASSQGPDGETQYF. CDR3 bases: TGCGCCAGCAGCCAAGGTCCCGACGGGGAGACCCAGTACTTC.

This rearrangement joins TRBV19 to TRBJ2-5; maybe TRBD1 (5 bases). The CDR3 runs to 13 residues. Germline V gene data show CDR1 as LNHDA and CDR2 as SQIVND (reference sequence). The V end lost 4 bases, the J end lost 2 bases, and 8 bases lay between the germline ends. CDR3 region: CASSRGRQETQYF. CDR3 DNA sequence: TGTGCCAGTAGTAGGGGCCGACAAGAGACCCAGTACTTC. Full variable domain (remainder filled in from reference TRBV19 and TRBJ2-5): DGGITQSPKYLFRKEGQNVTLSCEQNLNHDAMYWYRQDPGQGLRLIYYSQIVNDFQKGDIAEGYSVSREKKESFPLTVTSAQKNPTAFYLCASSRGRQETQYFGPGTRLLVL.

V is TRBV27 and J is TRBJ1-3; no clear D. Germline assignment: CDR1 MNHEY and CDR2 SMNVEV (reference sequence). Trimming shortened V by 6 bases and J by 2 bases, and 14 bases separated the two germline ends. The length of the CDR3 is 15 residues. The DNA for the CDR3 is TGTGCCAGCAGCCCGGGCCCCGGGGCTGGAAACACCATATATTTT. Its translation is CASSPGPGAGNTIYF.